The source of this T cell receptor (beta chain) is a study of regulatory T cells in long-lasting Graves disease. Study-wide context: Antithyroid drugs had been taken under 3 months by newly diagnosed Graves' patients.

Building of the TCR beta libraries involved iRepertoire HTBI primers and Arm-PCR of CDR3 regions. TCRdb reprocessed the multiplex PCR reads via MiXCR and lists one record per CDR3 protein. The sample lists hundreds of thousands of distinct CDR3 sequences, roughly 15% occurring once. This clonotype was observed a few times. Trimming stripped 2 bases from V and 7 bases from J, with 8 bases between. This CDR3 region has 12 residues. Germline V gives CDR1 MNHEY, CDR2 SVGAGI. Indicated time point: newly diagnosed GD, antithyroid drugs for less than 3 months. Preparation of the TCR library used RNA extracted from PBMCs. Another study also made use of these data, one on T cells in Graves' hyperthyroidism and ophthalmopathy. Turning to that study: In patients aged 18 to 65, hyperthyroidism was newly diagnosed, with duration under 2 months.

The TCR comes from a woman aged 30 to 39 with Graves disease. The V gene is TRBV6-5, the J gene TRBJ1-1; no firm D call. Specimen: peripheral blood mononuclear cells (PBMCs), collected at new diagnosis, from a patient treated with antithyroid drugs. The CDR3 is CASSYISNEAFF. In DNA form, the CDR3 reads TGTGCCAGCAGTTACATTTCTAATGAAGCTTTCTTT.